The table lists the clone carrying this T cell receptor beta chain with a few counts. Its antigen is not known. The sample belongs to a study of T-cell memory formation after mild COVID-19. Study-wide findings and caveats: CD8+ contracting clones occupied EMRA, while CD4+ ones occupied mainly CM and EM.

The CDR3 loop spans 14 amino acids. The germline V gene encodes CDR1 SGHAT and CDR2 FQNNGV. V lost 5 bases and J 7 bases, leaving 12 bases between the germline ends. Each CDR3 protein gets one entry after TCRdb re-called the 5' RACE reads with MiXCR. The data hold 250,000 to 300,000 distinct CDR3 sequences, with 15% to 20% observed a single time. This rearrangement joins TRBV11-2 to TRBJ1-6, with D perhaps matching TRBD1 (5 bases). This TCR was sampled from a young man who had mild COVID-19 (a few samples of this study predate the infection). Cell type and time point are not known. The sequenced material came from PBMCs or a T cell subset sorted from them (not recorded which). The CDR3 region has the DNA TGTGCCAGCAGCCGCGACAGAAGGAATTCACCCCTCCACTTT. This gives the protein CASSRDRRNSPLHF.